This T cell receptor (beta chain) is from a study of tumor-infiltrating lymphocytes in primary liver carcinoma. Looking at the study overall: The patients had histopathologically diagnosed primary liver carcinoma, and their disease was treated by surgical resection. Samples yielded about 3.65 to 7.13 million productive TCRbeta reads, similar across tissue types.

The investigators made TCR beta cDNA from around 530 ng total RNA, using a constant-region primer. Libraries of TCR beta came from three nested multiplex PCR rounds with slightly modified ARM-PCR. Use of TRBV1-TRBV30 forward primers with a C-beta reverse primer characterized the first two PCR rounds, which lasted nine to eleven cycles each. MiXCR, applied by TCRdb to the multiplex PCR reads, yields one record per CDR3 protein. The table shows hundreds of thousands of distinct CDR3 sequences, with approximately 54% occurring only once. Germline assignment: CDR1 SGHNT and CDR2 YYREEE (reference sequence). The CDR3 sequence is 14 residues long. Concerning this clonotype: At one of its ends the junction is not consistent with the germline gene, which may arise from a read error.

In addition to blood RNA drawn from unsorted whole blood, germline DNA was extracted. This receptor was obtained from a woman under 40 with primary liver carcinoma and hepatitis B virus infection. The chain joins TRBV5-4 to TRBJ1-2, with D maybe TRBD1 (5 bases). Sequencing used peripheral blood. The CDR3 protein is CASNLVGPSGGYTF. CDR3 bases: TGTGCCAGCAACTTGGTGGGACCCTCGGGTGGCTACACCTTC.